This is a list of T cell receptor beta chains from one sample in a study of cytomegalovirus exposure and HLA in healthy donors. Assay used: immunoSEQ multiplex PCR; TCRdb lists only in-frame clones, some missing. The sample carries roughly 160,000 clones, around four fifths recorded once. The sequencing input was PBMCs. These receptors came from a woman aged 45-59 years in good health and CMV-seronegative. CDR3s include the opening cysteine and the closing phenylalanine or tryptophan. Fields, in order: clone size, CDR3 length, D gene, J gene, V gene, CDR3 DNA, CDR3 protein. The D gene is left open where the match is weak. Size values are once, few and many counts, or a class for expanded clones, and some rows have none.

>.|17|TRBD1|TRBJ2-3|TRBV5-4
TGTGCCAGCAGCTTGGGGGGGACAGGGGGCCGTGCAGATACGCAGTATTTT
CASSLGGTGGRADTQYF
>.|13|.|TRBJ1-1|TRBV11-2
TGTGCCAGCAGGCCTCTCAGGGACACTGAAGCTTTCTTT
CASRPLRDTEAFF
>.|11|.|TRBJ1-4|TRBV19
TGTGCCAGCCGCCACAGGGACAAACTGTTTTTT
CASRHRDKLFF
>.|14|.|TRBJ1-2|TRBV7-9
TGTGCCAGCACCATAGGCGGGACCTCATATGGCTACACCTTC
CASTIGGTSYGYTF
>.|15|TRBD1|TRBJ1-6|TRBV2
TGTGCCAGTGTGGGGACAGGGGGACCCAATTCACCCCTCCACTTT
CASVGTGGPNSPLHF
>.|17|TRBD2|TRBJ2-1|TRBV19
TGTGCCAGTAGTATAGGGTCCGGACTAGCGGCCTACAATGAGCAGTTCTTC
CASSIGSGLAAYNEQFF
>.|12|.|TRBJ2-3|TRBV7-6
TGTGCCAGCAGCCAAGGGGCAGATACGCAGTATTTT
CASSQGADTQYF
>.|14|.|TRBJ2-1|TRBV21-1
TGTGCCAGCAGCAAAAGTTTTCGGAGCAATGAGCAGTTCTTC
CASSKSFRSNEQFF
>.|16|TRBD1|TRBJ1-5|TRBV28
TGTGCCAGCAACCCAAGCGGGACAGGGGAAAATCAGCCCCAGCATTTT
CASNPSGTGENQPQHF
>once|14|.|TRBJ2-2|TRBV5-1
TGCGCCAGCAGTTTTCTAGGGGACACCGGGGAGCTGTTTTTT
CASSFLGDTGELFF
>.|14|TRBD1|TRBJ2-7|TRBV7-9
TGTGCCAGCAGCTCTTCAGGGGGCGAATACGAGCAGTACTTC
CASSSSGGEYEQYF
>once|17|TRBD2|TRBJ2-5|TRBV2
TGTGCCGGGTTCGTGGCGGGAGGGCCCAAGCGACAGGAGACCCAGTACTTC
CAGFVAGGPKRQETQYF
>once|18|TRBD2|TRBJ2-5|TRBV28
TGTGCCAGCAGTTTAGGGCTAGCGGGGGACCCCTACCAAGAGACCCAGTACTTC
CASSLGLAGDPYQETQYF
>few|15|.|TRBJ1-5|TRBV5-6
TGTGCCAGCAGCTTGAATGGGGGGATCAATCAGCCCCAGCATTTT
CASSLNGGINQPQHF
>.|16|.|TRBJ1-6|TRBV5-1
TGCGCCAGCAGCTTGCTTCCAGGGGTTGATAATTCACCCCTCCACTTT
CASSLLPGVDNSPLHF
>.|16|.|TRBJ2-7|TRBV28
TGTGCCAGCAGTGGGGTGCGGGAAAGGGTCCCCTACGAGCAGTACTTC
CASSGVRERVPYEQYF
>.|14|.|TRBJ1-2|TRBV7-6
TGTGCCAGCAGCCGCATTACAGAGCCCTATGGCTACACCTTC
CASSRITEPYGYTF
>.|14|.|TRBJ2-5|TRBV6-5
TGTGCCAGCAGTTACGGCTACAGGGCAAAGACCCAGTACTTC
CASSYGYRAKTQYF
>.|15|.|TRBJ2-5|TRBV7-9
TGTGCCAGCAGCTTAGTTACAGGGTACCAAGAGACCCAGTACTTC
CASSLVTGYQETQYF
>.|14|.|TRBJ2-7|TRBV27
TGTGCCAGCAGTTACTCTCCCCTTTCCTACGAGCAGTACTTC
CASSYSPLSYEQYF
>.|15|.|TRBJ1-2|TRBV19
TGTGCCAGTAGTATTCGTATGGAGGGGAACTATGGCTACACCTTC
CASSIRMEGNYGYTF
>.|14|.|TRBJ2-7|TRBV9
TGTGCCAGCAGCGTCGAAGGCGCAGGTCAGGAGCAGTACTTC
CASSVEGAGQEQYF
>.|16|TRBD2|TRBJ2-2|TRBV10-3
TGTGCCATCAGTGAGTCTTCCCTAGCGGGTGCCGGGGAGCTGTTTTTT
CAISESSLAGAGELFF
>.|14|.|TRBJ2-4|TRBV11-2
TGTGCCAGCAGCTTGGGGGCTAAGGGGGACATTCAGTACTTC
CASSLGAKGDIQYF
>.|13|.|TRBJ2-1|TRBV6-5
TGTGCCAGCAGTTACTCTCTAGTTCTTGAGCAGTTCTTC
CASSYSLVLEQFF
>.|14|TRBD1|TRBJ2-1|TRBV2
TGTGCCAGCCTAAACAGGGGGATCTACAATGAGCAGTTCTTC
CASLNRGIYNEQFF
>.|18|TRBD2|TRBJ2-5|TRBV4-2
TGTGCCAGCAGCCGGTTTGAGAGCGGGGGGGCCCTTTCGGAGACCCAGTACTTC
CASSRFESGGALSETQYF
>.|12|.|TRBJ2-3|TRBV10-3
TGTGCCATGAACGGGGGCACAGATACGCAGTATTTT
CAMNGGTDTQYF
>.|16|.|TRBJ2-5|TRBV7-9
TGTGCCAGCAGCCAGCATGGGAGGGGGGAACAAGAGACCCAGTACTTC
CASSQHGRGEQETQYF
>.|15|.|TRBJ2-1|TRBV28
TGTGCCAGCAGTTACCCCAGCGATTCCTACAATGAGCAGTTCTTC
CASSYPSDSYNEQFF
>.|15|TRBD2|TRBJ2-2|TRBV19
TGTGCCAGTAGGAGTCGGGGACTAGCGGGGGGGGAGCTGTTTTTT
CASRSRGLAGGELFF
>.|15|.|TRBJ1-3|TRBV13
TGTGCCAGCAGCTTAGCGGGTTACTCTGGAAACACCATATATTTT
CASSLAGYSGNTIYF
>.|19|TRBD2|TRBJ2-1|TRBV4-1
TGCGCCAGCAGCCCTCCTAACGGACTAGCGGACAGCTCCTACAATGAGCAGTTCTTC
CASSPPNGLADSSYNEQFF
>once|13|.|TRBJ2-4|TRBV27
TGTGCCAGCAGTTCCCCGGCGGGTGGCGTTCAGTACTTC
CASSSPAGGVQYF
>.|15|.|TRBJ2-7|TRBV28
TGTGCCAGCAGTTTTCCCGACAGGCCGAACTACGAGCAGTACTTC
CASSFPDRPNYEQYF
>.|16|TRBD2|TRBJ2-7|TRBV7-2
TGTGCCAGCAGCCGTATTAGCGGGGGGGCCTCTCACGAGCAGTACTTC
CASSRISGGASHEQYF
>.|14|.|TRBJ2-7|TRBV5-1
TGCGCCAGCAGCCCTGACTGGGGCCCCTACGAGCAGTACTTC
CASSPDWGPYEQYF
>.|14|.|TRBJ2-1|TRBV7-9
TGTGCCAGCCTCCAGGGGAGCTCCTACAATGAGCAGTTCTTC
CASLQGSSYNEQFF
>few|17|TRBD1|TRBJ2-2|TRBV2
TGTGCCAGCAAGGAAGACTATATGGGACAGACCACCGGGGAGCTGTTTTTT
CASKEDYMGQTTGELFF
>few|14|.|TRBJ2-1|TRBV14
TGTGCCAGCAGCCGTCTAGGGGCCTACAATGAGCAGTTCTTC
CASSRLGAYNEQFF
>.|17|TRBD1|TRBJ1-5|TRBV7-2
TGTGCCAGCAGCTTCTCACCGGGACAGGGGATGAGTCAGCCCCAGCATTTT
CASSFSPGQGMSQPQHF
>.|13|.|TRBJ1-4|TRBV4-1
TGCGCCAGCAGCCAATCTGTAAGCGGTAAGCTGTTTTTT
CASSQSVSGKLFF
>once|15|TRBD1|TRBJ2-7|TRBV19
TGTGCCAGTAGTAGGTGGGGGACAGGGGTTTACGAGCAGTACTTC
CASSRWGTGVYEQYF
>few|13|.|TRBJ1-1|TRBV28
TGTGCCAGCGGCGTTACAGGGAACACTGAAGCTTTCTTT
CASGVTGNTEAFF
>.|15|.|TRBJ1-4|TRBV5-1
TGCGCCAGCAGCTTGGGTGGTAGATTCGATGAAAAACTGTTTTTT
CASSLGGRFDEKLFF
>.|14|.|TRBJ2-7|TRBV19
TGTGCCAGTAGTTCGCCGGGACTCACCTACGAGCAGTACTTC
CASSSPGLTYEQYF
>.|15|.|TRBJ2-1|TRBV11-2
TGTGCCAGCAGCCTGAGCGGGTCTTTTCGTAATGAGCAGTTCTTC
CASSLSGSFRNEQFF
>.|15|TRBD2|TRBJ2-7|TRBV10-3
TGTGCCATCAGTGACGGCGGGGGGAACTCCTACGAGCAGTACTTC
CAISDGGGNSYEQYF
>.|14|TRBD1|TRBJ1-5|TRBV7-2
TGTGCCAGCAGCGGACAGGGGAGCAATCAGCCCCAGCATTTT
CASSGQGSNQPQHF
>.|17|.|TRBJ2-7|TRBV5-1
TGCGCCAGCAGCTTGGTCCCCTTGACAGACGGCGACTACGAGCAGTACTTC
CASSLVPLTDGDYEQYF
>.|18|TRBD1|TRBJ1-2|TRBV5-1
TGCGCCAGCAGCAATACAGGGGGCCTTATCGATACTAACTATGGCTACACCTTC
CASSNTGGLIDTNYGYTF
>once|15|TRBD1|TRBJ1-6|TRBV6-4
TGTGCCAGCAGTGAACAGGGGGCAAGTAATTCACCCCTCCACTTT
CASSEQGASNSPLHF
>.|14|TRBD2|TRBJ2-7|TRBV9
TGTGCCAGCAGCTCTGGACTAGCGGGAGGCGAGCAGTACTTC
CASSSGLAGGEQYF
>.|16|TRBD2|TRBJ2-2|TRBV5-4
TGTGCCAGCAGCGCTCCGACTAGCGGGAACACCGGGGAGCTGTTTTTT
CASSAPTSGNTGELFF
>.|16|.|TRBJ1-2|TRBV5-5
TGTGCCAGCAGCTTGAGTTTGCGAAGTGCCTTCTATGGCTACACCTTC
CASSLSLRSAFYGYTF